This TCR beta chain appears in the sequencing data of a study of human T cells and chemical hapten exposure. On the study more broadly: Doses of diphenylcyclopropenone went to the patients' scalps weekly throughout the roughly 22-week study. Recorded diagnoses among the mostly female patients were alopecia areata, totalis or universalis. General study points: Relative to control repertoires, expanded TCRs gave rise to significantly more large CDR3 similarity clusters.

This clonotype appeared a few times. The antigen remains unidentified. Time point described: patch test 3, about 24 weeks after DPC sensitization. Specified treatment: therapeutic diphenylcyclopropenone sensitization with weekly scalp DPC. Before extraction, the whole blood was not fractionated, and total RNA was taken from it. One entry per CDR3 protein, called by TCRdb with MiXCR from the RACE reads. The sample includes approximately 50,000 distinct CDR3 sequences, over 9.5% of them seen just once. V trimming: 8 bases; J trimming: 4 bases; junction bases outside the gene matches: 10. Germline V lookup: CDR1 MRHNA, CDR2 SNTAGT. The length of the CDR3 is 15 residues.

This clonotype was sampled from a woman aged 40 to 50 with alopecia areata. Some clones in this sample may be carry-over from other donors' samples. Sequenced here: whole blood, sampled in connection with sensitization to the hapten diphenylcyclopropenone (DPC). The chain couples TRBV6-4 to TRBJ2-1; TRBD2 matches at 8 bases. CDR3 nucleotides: TGTGCCAGCTCCTTGGAAGCGGGGGTATACAATGAGCAGTTCTTC. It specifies CASSLEAGVYNEQFF.